Each of the 18 T cell receptor beta chains below was sequenced from the same sample in a study of T cells after yellow fever vaccination. A single record per CDR3 protein comes from TCRdb applying MiXCR to the 5' RACE reads. The repertoire consists of tens of thousands of distinct CDR3 sequences, with 7.7% occurring once and the leading ten covering roughly 41%. The sample was CD8+ T cells sorted from PBMCs, taken on the day of the yellow fever booster vaccination. These TCRs come from a man aged 25 to 40 who received the YFV17D yellow fever vaccine.

This clonotype was recorded a few times. The V and J genes are TRBV11-2 and TRBJ2-7; a possible D gene is TRBD2 (6 bases). CDR1 SGHAT and CDR2 FQNNGV come from the germline V gene. The CDR3 is 14 residues long. The V end lost 0 bases, the J end lost 7 bases, and 13 bases lay between the germline ends. The CDR3 nucleotides read TGTGCCAGCAGCTTAGAACTAGCCCTAGGGGAGCAGTACTTC. This translates into CASSLELALGEQYF.

This clonotype was observed a few times. The V and J genes are TRBV9 and TRBJ2-2, with 7 positions matching TRBD2. CDR1 and CDR2 from the germline V gene are SGDLS and YYNGEE. V shed 3 bases, J shed 5 bases, and the junction held 4 bases outside the gene matches. The length of the CDR3 is 14 residues. CDR3 sequence: CASSAPGGTGELFF. CDR3 nucleotides: TGTGCCAGCAGCGCGCCGGGAGGTACCGGGGAGCTGTTTTTT.

CDR3 sequence: CAWSVQRGAGETQYF. The CDR3, as DNA: TGTGCCTGGAGTGTTCAACGGGGGGCGGGAGAGACCCAGTACTTC. The V call is TRBV30, the J call TRBJ2-5; the D gene is possibly TRBD2 (7 bases). Germline V gene lookup returns CDR1 GTSNPN and CDR2 SVGIG (reference sequence). Trimming shortened V by 0 bases and J by 4 bases, and 15 bases separated the two germline ends. CDR3 length: 15 residues.

The rearrangement uses TRBV6-2 or TRBV6-3 and TRBJ2-3; D is unclear. Germline CDR1 is MNHEY and CDR2 is SVGEGT. The CDR3 is 14 residues long. The germline V and J ends were trimmed by 3 bases and 5 bases, with 12 bases remaining between them. As DNA, the CDR3 is TGTGCCAGCAGTTATTCATCGTGGGGAGATACGCAGTATTTT. The encoded protein is CASSYSSWGDTQYF.

The chain carries TRBV7-9 and TRBJ2-7; 7 bases are shared with TRBD2. J gave up 2 bases and V 5 bases, and 9 bases lay outside the gene matches. The CDR3 length is 15 residues. The germline CDR1 and CDR2 sequences are SEHNR and FQNEAQ (reference sequence). In DNA, the CDR3 is TGTGCCAGCAGCACGCCGGGGGACTACACCTACGAGCAGTACTTC. This gives the protein CASSTPGDYTYEQYF.

This chain uses TRBV7-6 with TRBJ2-3; D perhaps matches TRBD2 (5 bases). Germline V gives CDR1 SGHVS, CDR2 FNYEAQ. The CDR3 is 14 residues long. V lost 4 bases and J 9 bases, leaving 17 bases between the germline ends. The CDR3 coding sequence is TGTGCCAGCAGCTCGGAGAGTGGGAGTCGGACGCAGTATTTT. As protein: CASSSESGSRTQYF.

This clonotype has ten or more counts. The gene calls are TRBV6-1 and TRBJ2-2; D ambiguous. Germline assignment: CDR1 MNHNS and CDR2 SASEGT. This CDR3 contains 13 residues. Trimming pared 6 bases from V and 7 bases from J, leaving 12 bases between. CDR3 coding DNA: TGTGCCAGCAGCTCAATACAGTACGGGGAGCTGTTTTTT. This codes for CASSSIQYGELFF.

The V call is TRBV5-1, the J call TRBJ2-7, with D unclear. CDR1 and CDR2 from the germline V gene are SGHRS and YFSETQ. This CDR3 comprises 15 residues. V gave up 0 bases and J gave up 2 bases, with 12 bases separating them. In DNA, the CDR3 is TGCGCCAGCAGCTTGGCCGGGTCCTCAACCTACGAGCAGTACTTC. The encoded protein is CASSLAGSSTYEQYF. The full variable domain, in which reference TRBV5-1 and TRBJ2-7 provide the parts outside the CDR3, is KAGVTQTPRYLIKTRGQQVTLSCSPISGHRSVSWYQQTPGQGLQFLFEYFSETQRNKGNFPGRFSGRQFSNSRSEMNVSTLELGDSALYLCASSLAGSSTYEQYFGPGTRLTVT.

This clonotype was detected a few times. V usage is TRBV2 and J usage is TRBJ2-3; a possible D gene is TRBD2 (5 bases). In germline, CDR1 is SNHLY, CDR2 FYNNEI. This CDR3 has 12 amino acids. The CDR3 loop is CAVTRPPDTQYF. The CDR3, as DNA: TGTGCTGTAACTAGGCCCCCAGATACGCAGTATTTT.

This clonotype came up a few times. The chain is built from TRBV20-1 and TRBJ2-2; TRBD2 matches at 11 bases. In germline, CDR1 is DFQATT, CDR2 SNEGSKA (reference sequence). V lost 7 bases, J lost 6 bases, and 10 bases stayed unmatched. The CDR3 spans 15 residues. The CDR3 DNA reads as TGCAGTGTTTATCTAGCGGGAGGAGTCCCCGGGGAGCTGTTTTTT. Its translation: CSVYLAGGVPGELFF.

The sample holds a few counts of this clonotype. The chain links TRBV5-5 to TRBJ2-7, with 12 bases lining up with TRBD1. The CDR3 runs 15 residues. Per the germline V gene, CDR1 is SGHKS and CDR2 is YYEKEE (reference sequence). V shed 3 bases and J 4 bases; nucleotides not matched to a gene: 5. DNA of the CDR3: TGTGCCAGCAGCTCTCGGGGACAGGGGGCGTACGAGCAGTACTTC. Encoded protein: CASSSRGQGAYEQYF.

The chain is built from TRBV20-1 and TRBJ2-1; 14 nucleotides line up with TRBD2. Unmatched junction bases numbered 14, after V lost 0 bases and J lost 7 bases. The V gene's germline CDR1 is DFQATT and CDR2 SNEGSKA (reference sequence). The CDR3 is 19 residues long. The CDR3: CSARDLGTSGSPNGNEQFF. The DNA of the CDR3 is TGCAGTGCTAGAGATCTTGGGACTAGCGGGAGTCCCAACGGGAATGAGCAGTTCTTC.

The chain is built from TRBV7-8 and TRBJ2-7, with a weak D call TRBD1 (7 bases). The CDR3 length is 14 residues. Germline CDR1 reads SGHVS; CDR2 reads FQNEAQ. Deletions cut 7 bases from V and 1 base from J, with 14 bases between. CDR3 in amino acids: CASTQGGISYEQYF. CDR3 DNA sequence: TGTGCCAGCACGCAGGGGGGAATTTCCTACGAGCAGTACTTC. Combining the CDR3 with reference TRBV7-8 and TRBJ2-7 gives the whole variable domain GAGVSQSPRYKVAKRGQDVALRCDPISGHVSLFWYQQALGQGPEFLTYFQNEAQLDKSGLPSDRFFAERPEGSVSTLKIQRTQQEDSAVYLCASTQGGISYEQYFGPGTRLTVT.

This chain links TRBV7-9 with TRBJ2-3; 10 positions agree with TRBD2. V shed 3 bases and J 2 bases; nucleotides not matched to a gene: 5. Germline loops: CDR1 SEHNR, CDR2 FQNEAQ (reference sequence). The CDR3 runs 16 residues. CDR3 residues: CASSFELAGNTDTQYF. CDR3 nucleotides: TGTGCCAGCAGCTTCGAACTAGCGGGGAACACAGATACGCAGTATTTT.

In this sample, this clonotype turned up a few times. The chain joins TRBV7-8 to TRBJ2-1; D ambiguous. The CDR3 spans 15 residues. The V end lost 5 bases, the J end lost 0 bases, and 11 bases lay between the germline ends. Germline V lookup: CDR1 SGHVS, CDR2 FQNEAQ. The CDR3 sequence: CASSITPSSYNEQFF. Written as DNA, the CDR3 is TGTGCCAGCAGCATAACACCGAGCTCCTACAATGAGCAGTTCTTC.

This clonotype was recorded at least ten times. The rearrangement links TRBV14 to TRBJ2-1; D gene uncertain. Germline values: CDR1 SGHDN, CDR2 FVKESK. Trimming shortened V by 0 bases and J by 6 bases, and 9 bases separated the two germline ends. The length of the CDR3 is 14 residues. CDR3 DNA sequence: TGTGCCAGCAGCCAAGAGTTTTTAGGCAATGAGCAGTTCTTC. This gives the protein CASSQEFLGNEQFF.

The J gene is TRBJ2-1, the V gene TRBV11-2; D is perhaps TRBD1 or TRBD2 (5 bases each). This CDR3 is built from 13 residues. Trimming removed 2 bases from V and 9 bases from J, with 11 bases in between. Germline lookup yields CDR1 SGHAT and CDR2 FQNNGV. The chain's CDR3 is CASSLIGAAEQFF. CDR3 nucleotide sequence: TGTGCCAGCAGCTTAATCGGGGCCGCTGAGCAGTTCTTC.

This clonotype has a handful of counts. V usage is TRBV28 and J usage is TRBJ2-1, with D unresolved. The V end lost 1 base, the J end lost 10 bases, and 11 bases lay between the germline ends. Per the germline V gene, CDR1 is MDHEN and CDR2 is SYDVKM. This CDR3 has 13 amino acids. The CDR3 nucleotides read TGTGCCAGCAGTTTATTTCCTGCTGACGAGCAGTTCTTC. Amino acids: CASSLFPADEQFF. Combining the CDR3 with reference TRBV28 and TRBJ2-1 gives the whole variable domain DVKVTQSSRYLVKRTGEKVFLECVQDMDHENMFWYRQDPGLGLRLIYFSYDVKMKEKGDIPEGYSVSREKKERFSLILESASTNQTSMYLCASSLFPADEQFFGPGTRLTVL.